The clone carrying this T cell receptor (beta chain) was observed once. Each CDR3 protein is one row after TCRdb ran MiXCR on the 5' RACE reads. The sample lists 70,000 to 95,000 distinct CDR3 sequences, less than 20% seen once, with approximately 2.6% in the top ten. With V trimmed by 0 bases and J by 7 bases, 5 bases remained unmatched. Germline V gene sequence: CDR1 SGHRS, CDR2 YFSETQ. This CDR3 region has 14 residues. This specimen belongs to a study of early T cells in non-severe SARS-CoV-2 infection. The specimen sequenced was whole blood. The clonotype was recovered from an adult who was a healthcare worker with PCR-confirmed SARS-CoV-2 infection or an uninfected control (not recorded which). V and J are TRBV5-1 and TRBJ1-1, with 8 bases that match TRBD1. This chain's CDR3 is CASSLGQGIYEAFF. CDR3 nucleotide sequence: TGCGCCAGCAGCTTGGGACAGGGGATTTATGAAGCTTTCTTT.